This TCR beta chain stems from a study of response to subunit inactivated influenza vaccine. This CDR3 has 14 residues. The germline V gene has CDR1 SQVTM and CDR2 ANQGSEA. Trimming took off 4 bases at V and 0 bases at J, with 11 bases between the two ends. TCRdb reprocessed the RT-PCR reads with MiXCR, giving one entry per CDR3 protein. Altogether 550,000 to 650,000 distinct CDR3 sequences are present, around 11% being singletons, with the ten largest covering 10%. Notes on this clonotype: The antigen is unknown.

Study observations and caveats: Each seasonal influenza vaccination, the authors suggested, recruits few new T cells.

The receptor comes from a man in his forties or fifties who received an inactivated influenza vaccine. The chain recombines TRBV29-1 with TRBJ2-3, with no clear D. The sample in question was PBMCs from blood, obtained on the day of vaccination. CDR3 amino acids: CSVAFGSSTDTQYF. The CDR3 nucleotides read TGCAGCGTTGCCTTCGGGTCTAGCACAGATACGCAGTATTTT.